Listed below are T cell receptor beta chains from one sample, sequenced in a study of cytomegalovirus exposure and HLA in healthy donors. Using immunoSEQ multiplex PCR, the repertoire was profiled, and TCRdb retains in-frame clones only, with some absent. The repertoire holds fewer than 85,000 clones, with around 78% as singletons. The sequenced material came from PBMCs. These receptors all come from a male donor in good health and CMV-seropositive. The CDR3 runs from the conserved cysteine through the conserved F or W. The order of the fields is D gene, clone size, J gene, V gene, CDR3 DNA, CDR3 protein. A D gene is named only where the DNA matches it firmly. Size is stated for part of the rows, as once, few or many counts, or as a class when the clone is expanded.

D gene: .; clone size: .; J gene: TRBJ2-7; V gene: TRBV25-1; CDR3 DNA: TGTGCCAGCAGTACAGGGACACTGGTTTGCGAGCAGTACTTC; CDR3 protein: CASSTGTLVCEQYF
D gene: .; clone size: .; J gene: TRBJ1-5; V gene: TRBV7-2; CDR3 DNA: TGTGCCAGCAGCTTAGTTGCGGGTAATCAGCCCCAGCATTTT; CDR3 protein: CASSLVAGNQPQHF
D gene: .; clone size: once; J gene: TRBJ2-1; V gene: TRBV6-4; CDR3 DNA: TGTGCCAGCAGTACCGACCCGGGACTCAACAATGAGCAGTTCTTC; CDR3 protein: CASSTDPGLNNEQFF
D gene: TRBD2; clone size: .; J gene: TRBJ2-7; V gene: TRBV10-3; CDR3 DNA: TGTGCCATCAGGGGGGGACTAGCGGGGCTCACCTACGAGCAGTACTTC; CDR3 protein: CAIRGGLAGLTYEQYF
D gene: .; clone size: .; J gene: TRBJ2-7; V gene: TRBV7-3; CDR3 DNA: TGTGCCAGCAGCTTTAGCATCTCCAACGAGCAGTACTTC; CDR3 protein: CASSFSISNEQYF
D gene: .; clone size: once; J gene: TRBJ1-2; V gene: TRBV28; CDR3 DNA: TGTGCCAGCAGAGGACAGACCATCTATGGCTATACCTTC; CDR3 protein: CASRGQTIYGYTF
D gene: TRBD1; clone size: few; J gene: TRBJ1-1; V gene: TRBV2; CDR3 DNA: TGTGCCAGCACACCACATCAGGGGGTGAACACTGAAGCTTTCTTT; CDR3 protein: CASTPHQGVNTEAFF
D gene: .; clone size: .; J gene: TRBJ2-1; V gene: TRBV19; CDR3 DNA: TGTGCCAGTAGCCCCGACGCTAGCTCCTACAATGAGCAGTTCTTC; CDR3 protein: CASSPDASSYNEQFF
D gene: TRBD2; clone size: .; J gene: TRBJ2-3; V gene: TRBV7-2; CDR3 DNA: TGTGCCAGCAGCTTAAATCCGGGGGGGCTATCAGATACGCAGTATTTT; CDR3 protein: CASSLNPGGLSDTQYF
D gene: .; clone size: .; J gene: TRBJ1-3; V gene: TRBV4-1; CDR3 DNA: TGCGCCAGCAGCCAGGGGGGGAACACCATATATTTT; CDR3 protein: CASSQGGNTIYF
D gene: TRBD1; clone size: .; J gene: TRBJ1-2; V gene: TRBV27; CDR3 DNA: TGTGCCAGCAGTCCCCAACGCGGGACAGGGTTAGGCTACACCTTC; CDR3 protein: CASSPQRGTGLGYTF
D gene: TRBD2; clone size: .; J gene: TRBJ2-3; V gene: TRBV4-2; CDR3 DNA: TGTGCCAGCAGCCAAGTAGCGGGGGAGGGCACAGATACGCAGTATTTT; CDR3 protein: CASSQVAGEGTDTQYF
D gene: .; clone size: .; J gene: TRBJ2-7; V gene: TRBV7-9; CDR3 DNA: TGTGCCAGCAGCTCGACGGGGACTGATGCCTACGAGCAGTACTTC; CDR3 protein: CASSSTGTDAYEQYF
D gene: TRBD1; clone size: .; J gene: TRBJ2-7; V gene: TRBV5-1; CDR3 DNA: TGCGCCAGCAGTCCCCGGGACAGGGTCAACGAGCAGTACTTC; CDR3 protein: CASSPRDRVNEQYF
D gene: TRBD2; clone size: few; J gene: TRBJ2-5; V gene: TRBV7-2; CDR3 DNA: TGTGCCAGCCTACTAGCGGGGGGATTTCAAGAGACCCAGTACTTC; CDR3 protein: CASLLAGGFQETQYF
D gene: .; clone size: .; J gene: TRBJ1-5; V gene: TRBV19; CDR3 DNA: TGTGCCACCTGTGAGGCCCCAGGGCATCAGCCCCAGCATTTT; CDR3 protein: CATCEAPGHQPQHF
D gene: TRBD2; clone size: .; J gene: TRBJ2-1; V gene: TRBV4-2; CDR3 DNA: TGTGCCAGCAGCCAAGTCCGAGGACTAGCGGGAGAGAATGAGCAGTTCTTC; CDR3 protein: CASSQVRGLAGENEQFF
D gene: TRBD2; clone size: .; J gene: TRBJ2-7; V gene: TRBV7-9; CDR3 DNA: TGTTCCAGCAGCCACGGGGGGGGCGAGCAGTACTTC; CDR3 protein: CSSSHGGGEQYF
D gene: .; clone size: .; J gene: TRBJ2-1; V gene: TRBV7-3; CDR3 DNA: TGTGCCACAAGTCCCGACTTCAACAATGAGCAGTTCTTC; CDR3 protein: CATSPDFNNEQFF
D gene: TRBD2; clone size: .; J gene: TRBJ2-7; V gene: TRBV11-3; CDR3 DNA: TGTGCCAGCAGACCGACTAGCGGGTTCTACGAGCAGTACTTC; CDR3 protein: CASRPTSGFYEQYF
D gene: .; clone size: .; J gene: TRBJ1-4; V gene: TRBV9; CDR3 DNA: TGTGCCAGCAGCGTAGGGGGGCAGGATAATGAAAAACTGTTTTTT; CDR3 protein: CASSVGGQDNEKLFF
D gene: .; clone size: many; J gene: TRBJ1-1; V gene: TRBV25-1; CDR3 DNA: TGTGCCAGCAGTGTTTCTGGGAGCACTGAAGCTTTCTTT; CDR3 protein: CASSVSGSTEAFF
D gene: TRBD1; clone size: few; J gene: TRBJ1-2; V gene: TRBV6-5; CDR3 DNA: TGTGCCAGCCAAAGTCAGGGGGGAAGAGGCTACACCTTC; CDR3 protein: CASQSQGGRGYTF
D gene: .; clone size: .; J gene: TRBJ2-1; V gene: TRBV5-1; CDR3 DNA: TGCGCCAGCAGCTTGAATCCGGGCAATGAGCAGTTCTTC; CDR3 protein: CASSLNPGNEQFF
D gene: TRBD2; clone size: once; J gene: TRBJ2-1; V gene: TRBV11-3; CDR3 DNA: TGTGCCAGCAGCTTAGATAATAGCGGGATCGCCTACAATGAGCAGTTCTTC; CDR3 protein: CASSLDNSGIAYNEQFF
D gene: .; clone size: .; J gene: TRBJ2-1; V gene: TRBV7-9; CDR3 DNA: TGTGCCAGCAGCCATACCGGGACCTACAATGAGCAGTTCTTC; CDR3 protein: CASSHTGTYNEQFF
D gene: .; clone size: .; J gene: TRBJ2-7; V gene: TRBV19; CDR3 DNA: TGTGCCACCAGGGGGACGGGAGCCTACGAGCAGTACTTC; CDR3 protein: CATRGTGAYEQYF
D gene: .; clone size: .; J gene: TRBJ1-1; V gene: TRBV28; CDR3 DNA: TGTGCCAGCAGTTTCGTGGGCCTCGGAATAGCTGAAGCTTTCTTT; CDR3 protein: CASSFVGLGIAEAFF
D gene: .; clone size: .; J gene: TRBJ2-7; V gene: TRBV28; CDR3 DNA: TGTGCCAGCAGTTTGGAGGAACCCGGCTACGAGCAGTACTTC; CDR3 protein: CASSLEEPGYEQYF
D gene: TRBD2; clone size: .; J gene: TRBJ2-1; V gene: TRBV2; CDR3 DNA: TGTGCCAGCAGGTCCTTAGCGGGGGGAAACCGCGAGCAGTTCTTC; CDR3 protein: CASRSLAGGNREQFF
D gene: .; clone size: few; J gene: TRBJ1-1; V gene: TRBV21-1; CDR3 DNA: TGTGCCAGCAAAATGTTGAGACATGAAGCTTTCTTT; CDR3 protein: CASKMLRHEAFF
D gene: .; clone size: .; J gene: TRBJ2-5; V gene: TRBV15; CDR3 DNA: TGTGCCACCAGCAGAGATCGTAACCCCGGAGAGACCCAGTACTTC; CDR3 protein: CATSRDRNPGETQYF
D gene: TRBD2; clone size: .; J gene: TRBJ2-2; V gene: TRBV2; CDR3 DNA: TGTGCCAGCAGCGGAGCGGGAGTCGGGGAGCTGTTTTTT; CDR3 protein: CASSGAGVGELFF
D gene: TRBD1; clone size: once; J gene: TRBJ2-7; V gene: TRBV30; CDR3 DNA: TGTGCCTGGAGTTCCGGGACAGGGTGGGAGCAGTACTTC; CDR3 protein: CAWSSGTGWEQYF
D gene: TRBD2; clone size: once; J gene: TRBJ2-1; V gene: TRBV7-8; CDR3 DNA: TGTGCCAGCAGCTCATCGACTAGCGGGAGACACCTGAGCTCCTACAATGAGCAGTTCTTC; CDR3 protein: CASSSSTSGRHLSSYNEQFF
D gene: .; clone size: .; J gene: TRBJ1-2; V gene: TRBV28; CDR3 DNA: TGTGCCAGCAGCCCCTGGGGAGACTATGGCTACACCTTC; CDR3 protein: CASSPWGDYGYTF
D gene: .; clone size: few; J gene: TRBJ1-2; V gene: TRBV6-6; CDR3 DNA: TGTGCCAGCAGTTACGCGGGGAATGGCTACACCTTC; CDR3 protein: CASSYAGNGYTF